The following is a TCR beta chain sequence with its context. The sample comes from a study of blood T cell repertoires in COVID-19. Overall study: Sites in the United States, Italy and Spain provided acute and convalescent COVID-19 samples.

In the authors' methods: From reference gene primer amplification, estimates of nucleated cell counts were derived. The method was immunoSEQ multiplex PCR; TCRdb's version includes in-frame clones alone and lacks a portion of them. V and J calls and clone size are copied from that table; D and trimming were computed from the DNA. The data show 300,000 to 350,000 clones, about nine tenths seen once. The V gene's germline CDR1 is SGHAT and CDR2 FQDESV (reference sequence). This CDR3 region has 15 residues. Trimming removed 5 bases at V and 2 bases at J, with 15 bases between. Seattle's enrolled individuals joined amid active infection and were then monitored longitudinally.

The TCR comes from a woman between 25 and 40 years old with COVID-19, enrolled during active disease. The chain links TRBV11-1 to TRBJ1-1; D possibly corresponds to TRBD1 (5 bases). Sequenced: peripheral blood. The CDR3: CASSPTRQINTEAFF. The CDR3 DNA sequence: TGTGCCAGCAGCCCAACAAGACAGATTAACACTGAAGCTTTCTTT.